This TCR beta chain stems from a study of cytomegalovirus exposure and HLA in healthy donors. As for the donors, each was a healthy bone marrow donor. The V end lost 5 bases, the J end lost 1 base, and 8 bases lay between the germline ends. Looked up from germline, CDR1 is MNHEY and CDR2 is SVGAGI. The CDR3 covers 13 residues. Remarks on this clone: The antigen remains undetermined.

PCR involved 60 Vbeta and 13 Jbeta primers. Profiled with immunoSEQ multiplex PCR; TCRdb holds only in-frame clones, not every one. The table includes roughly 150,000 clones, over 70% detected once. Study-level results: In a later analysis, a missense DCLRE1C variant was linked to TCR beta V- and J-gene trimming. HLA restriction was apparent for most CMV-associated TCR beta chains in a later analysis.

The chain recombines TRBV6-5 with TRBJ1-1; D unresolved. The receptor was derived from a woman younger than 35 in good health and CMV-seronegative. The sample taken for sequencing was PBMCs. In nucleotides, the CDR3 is TGTGCCAGCAGTGACATGGAGAACACTGAAGCTTTCTTT. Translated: CASSDMENTEAFF.